These 32 T cell receptor beta chains were sequenced from one sample in a study of cytomegalovirus exposure and HLA in healthy donors. The method was immunoSEQ multiplex PCR; TCRdb's version includes in-frame clones alone and lacks a portion of them. The sample contains fewer than 400,000 clones, approximately 91% of which appear only once. Source material: PBMCs. The receptor source for this set is a man under 40 in good health and CMV-seronegative.

The chain uses TRBV4-1 and TRBJ2-3; the match to TRBD2 covers 10 bases. The CDR3 contains 16 residues. Looked up from germline, CDR1 is MGHRA and CDR2 is YSYEKL. With 1 base clipped from V and 7 bases from J, the junction kept 8 bases outside the gene matches. In DNA form, the CDR3 reads TGCGCCAGCAGCCAAGGACTAGCGGGTGTCACTTATACGCAGTATTTT. This translates into CASSQGLAGVTYTQYF.

The rearrangement links TRBV5-1 to TRBJ2-3; 11 nucleotides agree with TRBD2. The V gene end was trimmed by 3 bases and the J gene end by 1 base; junction bases not matched to a gene: 4. The CDR3 has 16 amino acids. Germline V lookup: CDR1 SGHRS, CDR2 YFSETQ. CDR3 DNA: TGCGCCAGCAGCTCCCGACTAGCGGGGCGCACAGATACGCAGTATTTT. Translated, it gives CASSSRLAGRTDTQYF.

V gene TRBV9 combines with J gene TRBJ2-6, with D unclear. There are 17 residues in the CDR3. Germline loops: CDR1 SGDLS, CDR2 YYNGEE. Trimming took 4 bases from V and 0 from J, leaving 14 bases between them. CDR3 DNA: TGTGCCAGCAGCCCGCTAGGAGCTAACTCTGGGGCCAACGTCCTGACTTTC. Translated, it gives CASSPLGANSGANVLTF.

The chain has TRBV11-2 and TRBJ2-7; no clear D gene. The CDR3 runs to 13 residues. Per the germline V gene, CDR1 is SGHAT and CDR2 is FQNNGV. V shed 3 bases and J shed 2 bases, with 8 bases lying between them. The CDR3 loop is CASSLIQTYEQYF. The CDR3 DNA is TGTGCCAGCAGCTTGATACAGACCTACGAGCAGTACTTC.

The rearrangement links TRBV7-8 to TRBJ1-1, with 10 bases fitting TRBD1. The germline gives CDR1 SGHVS, CDR2 FQNEAQ. The V gene end was trimmed by 4 bases and the J gene end by 1 base; junction bases not matched to a gene: 12. This CDR3 spans 18 amino acids. CDR3 amino acids: CASSWRGLTGGQNTEAFF. The DNA of the CDR3 is TGTGCCAGCAGCTGGAGGGGCTTGACAGGGGGCCAGAACACTGAAGCTTTCTTT. The full variable domain, completed using reference TRBV7-8 and TRBJ1-1, is GAGVSQSPRYKVAKRGQDVALRCDPISGHVSLFWYQQALGQGPEFLTYFQNEAQLDKSGLPSDRFFAERPEGSVSTLKIQRTQQEDSAVYLCASSWRGLTGGQNTEAFFGQGTRLTVV.

The genes are TRBV9 and TRBJ1-5, with D possibly matching TRBD1 (5 bases). The CDR3 runs 14 residues. Germline V gene lookup returns CDR1 SGDLS and CDR2 YYNGEE. V lost 0 bases and J lost 2, with 6 bases in between. DNA of the CDR3: TGTGCCAGCAGCGTAGGGGGGGGCAATCAGCCCCAGCATTTT. Amino acids: CASSVGGGNQPQHF.

The V gene is TRBV2, the J gene TRBJ2-7, with D perhaps TRBD1 (6 bases). Germline V gives CDR1 SNHLY, CDR2 FYNNEI. The ends were cut back, 3 bases at V and 4 bases at J, with 19 bases in the middle. This CDR3 contains 16 residues. In DNA, the CDR3 is TGTGCCAGCAGTGAGAGCCCCGGGACATCGAAATACGAGCAGTACTTC. It translates to CASSESPGTSKYEQYF.

This clone was seen once. J is TRBJ1-1 and V is TRBV2; no definite D call. V was trimmed by 0 bases and J by 4 bases, leaving 18 bases between them. The CDR3 loop spans 17 amino acids. Germline V gene data show CDR1 as SNHLY and CDR2 as FYNNEI. CDR3 amino acids: CASSEALLAASGTEAFF. The CDR3 nucleotides read TGTGCCAGCAGTGAAGCGCTTCTGGCAGCCTCAGGCACTGAAGCTTTCTTT.

The chain employs TRBV5-1 and TRBJ2-7; 8 bases align to TRBD2. The germline gives CDR1 SGHRS, CDR2 YFSETQ. V lost 1 base and J lost 4; bases outside the gene matches: 7. CDR3 length: 15 amino acids. Here the CDR3 reads CASSLTGGANYEQYF. The CDR3 bases are TGCGCCAGCAGCTTGACCGGGGGGGCTAATTACGAGCAGTACTTC.

This clone has only a few counts. Other DNA sequences in the same sample also yield this CDR3. The V gene is TRBV7-9, the J gene TRBJ1-6; D ambiguous. The germline V gene has CDR1 SEHNR and CDR2 FQNEAQ (reference sequence). The ends were cut back, 6 bases at V and 10 bases at J, with 10 bases in the middle. The CDR3 sequence is 12 residues long. The CDR3 is CASSLAESPLHF. CDR3 DNA: TGTGCCAGCAGTCTAGCCGAATCACCCCTCCACTTT.

V is TRBV7-9 and J is TRBJ2-3; the match to TRBD2 covers 8 bases. CDR3 length: 15 amino acids. V lost 0 bases and J lost 5; bases outside the gene matches: 4. Germline assignment: CDR1 SEHNR and CDR2 FQNEAQ (reference sequence). The CDR3 protein is CASSLAQSGGDTQYF. The CDR3 coding sequence is TGTGCCAGCAGCTTAGCGCAAAGCGGGGGAGATACGCAGTATTTT.

V gene TRBV4-1 combines with J gene TRBJ2-5; 7 nucleotides align to TRBD1. The CDR3 is 15 residues long. Germline loops: CDR1 MGHRA, CDR2 YSYEKL. With 3 bases clipped from V and 5 bases from J, the junction kept 9 bases outside the gene matches. The chain's CDR3 is CASSQAYTGVETQYF. CDR3 nucleotides: TGCGCCAGCAGCCAGGCCTACACAGGGGTCGAGACCCAGTACTTC.

About this clone itself: One base separates it from a far larger clone, so it is likely a read error. Distinct nucleotide sequences in the sample also encode this CDR3. This chain's CDR3 is CASSVAVNTEAFF. The CDR3 region has the DNA TGTGCCAGCAGCGTAGCAGTGAACACTGAAGCTTTCTTT. The V and J genes are TRBV9 and TRBJ1-1; D remains unclear. The V gene's germline CDR1 is SGDLS and CDR2 YYNGEE. The length of the CDR3 is 13 residues. V lost 0 bases to trimming and J lost 0 bases, with 3 bases between them.

DNA for the CDR3: TGTGCCAGCAGCTTAGGCGACAGGGTCCCAGATACGCAGTATTTT. Its translation: CASSLGDRVPDTQYF. This chain connects TRBV7-9 to TRBJ2-3, with 7 bases identical to TRBD1. V lost 1 base, J lost 4 bases, and 5 bases stayed unmatched. The CDR3 runs to 15 residues. From germline, CDR1 is SEHNR and CDR2 FQNEAQ (reference sequence).

The rearrangement links TRBV27 to TRBJ2-1, with 10 bases lining up with TRBD2. Germline CDR1 and CDR2: MNHEY and SMNVEV (reference sequence). This CDR3 contains 15 residues. Germline trimming cut 1 base from V and 5 bases from J; bases unmatched to any gene: 2. CDR3 in amino acids: CASSLFLAGDNEQFF. CDR3 bases: TGTGCCAGCAGTTTATTTCTAGCGGGGGACAATGAGCAGTTCTTC.

The rearrangement uses TRBV5-5 and TRBJ1-2, with D tentatively TRBD1 (5 bases). The CDR3 covers 14 residues. Germline-derived CDR1 and CDR2 are SGHKS and YYEKEE (reference sequence). Trimming took off 4 bases at V and 0 bases at J, with 10 bases between the two ends. Here the CDR3 DNA reads TGTGCCAGCAGCGCGACAGTCCCTAACTATGGCTACACCTTC. Encoded protein: CASSATVPNYGYTF.

This clone appeared a single time. The gene calls are TRBV27 and TRBJ1-2; 9 bases are shared with TRBD1. J gave up 5 bases and V 6 bases, and 16 bases lay outside the gene matches. CDR1 MNHEY and CDR2 SMNVEV come from the germline V gene (reference sequence). This CDR3 region has 17 residues. CDR3 sequence (DNA): TGTGCCAGCAGCCTGGTTACAGGGGGCCGGATTAAATATGGCTACACCTTC. Translated, it gives CASSLVTGGRIKYGYTF.

The rearrangement links TRBV25-1 to TRBJ1-5; D perhaps matches TRBD1 (5 bases). CDR3 length: 14 residues. V lost 4 bases to trimming and J lost 7 bases, with 14 bases between them. Germline V gene sequence: CDR1 MGHDK, CDR2 SYGVNS. The chain's CDR3 is CASSVSGLGQPQHF. The CDR3 bases are TGTGCCAGCAGTGTTTCAGGGCTAGGGCAGCCCCAGCATTTT.

V and J are TRBV7-9 and TRBJ1-1; TRBD1 aligns across 7 bases. The CDR3 runs 12 residues. CDR1 and CDR2 (germline): SEHNR, FQNEAQ (reference sequence). Trimming at V came to 6 bases and at J to 8 bases, leaving 6 bases not matched to a gene. CDR3 in DNA: TGTGCCAGCAGTTTCGGACAGGCGGAAGCTTTCTTT. Protein: CASSFGQAEAFF.

This clone was seen more than once but under ten times. The rearrangement uses TRBV19 and TRBJ1-5; D is uncertain. Trimming pared 10 bases from V and 0 bases from J, leaving 10 bases between. The CDR3 runs 13 residues. Germline lookup yields CDR1 LNHDA and CDR2 SQIVND (reference sequence). The CDR3 is CATRVNSNQPQHF. CDR3 nucleotide sequence: TGTGCCACCCGGGTCAATAGCAATCAGCCCCAGCATTTT.

This rearrangement joins TRBV29-1 to TRBJ1-1; possibly TRBD1 for D (5 bases). The CDR3 consists of 17 residues. With 1 base removed from V and 0 bases from J, the gap between germline ends came to 18 bases. Germline-derived CDR1 and CDR2 are SQVTM and ANQGSEA. CDR3: CSVEGASGRTMNTEAFF. In DNA form, the CDR3 reads TGCAGCGTTGAAGGGGCTTCAGGGCGGACCATGAACACTGAAGCTTTCTTT.

This clone was recorded once. The rearrangement links TRBV6-5 to TRBJ1-2; 8 bases line up with TRBD1. J lost 5 bases, V lost 8 bases, and 7 bases had no gene match. This CDR3 comprises 13 residues. Germline CDR1 is MNHEY and CDR2 is SVGAGI. The CDR3 loop is CASGQGAWYGYTF. CDR3 sequence (DNA): TGTGCCAGCGGCCAGGGGGCATGGTATGGCTACACCTTC.

The chain joins TRBV6-5 to TRBJ1-5; weak D call: TRBD1 (5 bases). CDR3 length: 15 amino acids. Germline lookup yields CDR1 MNHEY and CDR2 SVGAGI. Trimming took 2 bases from V and 0 from J, leaving 8 bases between them. The CDR3 nucleotides are TGTGCCAGCAGTTACCGGGGGTTTAGCAATCAGCCCCAGCATTTT. It encodes CASSYRGFSNQPQHF.

This chain links TRBV11-2 with TRBJ1-3; no clear D gene. From germline, CDR1 is SGHAT and CDR2 FQNNGV. This CDR3 comprises 16 residues. V was pared by 1 base and J by 1 base, with 11 bases between. This CDR3 reads CASSLVPARSGNTIYF. CDR3 bases: TGTGCCAGCAGCTTAGTTCCCGCGAGGTCTGGAAACACCATATATTTT.

The CDR3 DNA is TGTGCCAGCTCACCTGTCCCGACAGGATCCTACGAGCAGTACTTC. Its translation: CASSPVPTGSYEQYF. This sequence joins TRBV18 and TRBJ2-7; TRBD1 might be the D (6 bases). Trimming took 3 bases from V and 1 from J, leaving 13 bases between them. The CDR3 extends over 15 amino acids. Germline CDR1 reads KGHSH; CDR2 reads LQKENI.

The chain links TRBV4-1 to TRBJ1-1, with TRBD1 matching over 7 bases. V trimming: 2 bases; J trimming: 2 bases; junction bases outside the gene matches: 8. The CDR3 extends over 16 amino acids. In germline, CDR1 is MGHRA, CDR2 YSYEKL. The CDR3 DNA reads TGCGCCAGCAGCCAACCTCAGGGACAGACAAACACTGAAGCTTTCTTT. Translation: CASSQPQGQTNTEAFF.

The chain joins TRBV5-1 to TRBJ2-1, with TRBD1 matching 11 bases. This CDR3 is built from 16 residues. V shed 1 base, J shed 3 bases, and the junction held 3 bases outside the gene matches. CDR1 is SGHRS and CDR2 is YFSETQ in the germline V gene. CDR3 in amino acids: CASSLTGTGGYNEQFF. The DNA for the CDR3 is TGCGCCAGCAGCTTGACCGGGACAGGGGGCTACAATGAGCAGTTCTTC.

With regard to this clone: A junction boundary mismatches the germline segment, possibly from a read error. The chain joins TRBV29-1 to TRBJ1-3; 7 bases agree with TRBD1. This CDR3 has 14 residues. CDR1 is SQVTM, CDR2 ANQGSEA, per germline. The CDR3 nucleotides read TGCAGCGTGGAAGATGGGACAGCTGGAAACACCATATATTTT. Protein: CSVEDGTAGNTIYF.

V and J are TRBV11-2 and TRBJ2-2, with D uncertain. From germline, CDR1 is SGHAT and CDR2 FQNNGV. There are 12 residues in the CDR3. V lost 5 bases, J lost 2 bases, and 3 bases lay in between. The CDR3 DNA reads as TGTGCCAGCAGCCTAAACACCGGGGAGCTGTTTTTT. Translated, it gives CASSLNTGELFF.

This chain uses TRBV18 with TRBJ1-1, with 7 positions matching TRBD1. With V trimmed by 3 bases and J by 5 bases, 6 bases remained unmatched. CDR1 and CDR2 (germline): KGHSH, LQKENI. The CDR3 has 14 residues. CDR3 in amino acids: CASSPPQGGTEAFF. CDR3 DNA: TGTGCCAGCTCACCGCCTCAGGGGGGAACTGAAGCTTTCTTT.

The chain is built from TRBV4-1 and TRBJ2-7, with D perhaps TRBD2 (5 bases). Trimming shortened V by 2 bases and J by 7 bases, and 15 bases separated the two germline ends. Germline V CDR1 and CDR2: MGHRA, YSYEKL. CDR3 length: 14 amino acids. The CDR3 coding sequence is TGCGCCAGCAGCCAAACGGACGGAGGCGGTGAGCAGTACTTC. It specifies CASSQTDGGGEQYF.

The rearrangement links TRBV29-1 to TRBJ1-1; tentative D call: TRBD1 (5 bases). V was cut by 4 bases and J by 4 bases, with 16 bases left in between. This CDR3 is built from 14 residues. Germline CDR1 is SQVTM and CDR2 is ANQGSEA. The CDR3 nucleotides read TGCAGCGTTGGGGGGGGATCTGGGGCCACTGAAGCTTTCTTT. Its translation: CSVGGGSGATEAFF.